This T cell receptor beta chain was retrieved from a study of control samples from healthy donors and cancer patients. Some clones are missing from TCRdb's copy, which holds only in-frame ones; the method was immunoSEQ multiplex PCR. The repertoire consists of 98,000 or so clones, with approximately 78% occurring once and the leading ten covering approximately 2%. CDR1 and CDR2 (germline): SGHDN, FVKESK. The length of the CDR3 is 17 residues. V was pared by 3 bases and J by 9 bases, with 24 bases between. Sequencing used blood. The V gene is TRBV14, the J gene TRBJ2-1; D might be TRBD1 or TRBD2, each matching 5 bases. The clonotype comes from a man in his 60s in good health. CDR3 DNA sequence: TGTGCCAGCAGCCAGGACATCATCCCGGGACGAAAGGTTGAGCAGTTCTTC. Its protein is CASSQDIIPGRKVEQFF. Combining the CDR3 with reference TRBV14 and TRBJ2-1 gives the whole variable domain EAGVTQFPSHSVIEKGQTVTLRCDPISGHDNLYWYRRVMGKEIKFLLHFVKESKQDESGMPNNRFLAERTGGTYSTLKVQPAELEDSGVYFCASSQDIIPGRKVEQFFGPGTRLTVL.